This is a list of T cell receptor beta chains from one sample in a study of cytomegalovirus exposure and HLA in healthy donors. Sequencing used immunoSEQ multiplex PCR; TCRdb keeps in-frame clones, though not all of them. The repertoire holds some 190,000 clones, with approximately 84% as singletons. The sample taken for sequencing was PBMCs. Receptors were obtained from a female donor in good health and CMV-seronegative. Both conserved end residues are part of each CDR3. A D gene is named only where the DNA matches it firmly. Size is omitted from some rows. Given values are once, few, many or a class for expanded clones.

CDR3nt: TGTGCCAGCAGCTCAGGGACAGGGATAGGGTACCAAGAGACCCAGTACTTC; CDR3aa: CASSSGTGIGYQETQYF; v_gene: TRBV13; abundance: few; d_gene: TRBD1; j_gene: TRBJ2-5
CDR3nt: TGTGCCAGCAGTGTGGGGGGAGGGACGAATTCACCCCTCCACTTT; CDR3aa: CASSVGGGTNSPLHF; v_gene: TRBV2; abundance: few; d_gene: -; j_gene: TRBJ1-6
CDR3nt: TGCGCCAGCAGCCAAGATGAGGCAGGGGCGGTAAACATTCAGTACTTC; CDR3aa: CASSQDEAGAVNIQYF; v_gene: TRBV4-3; abundance: -; d_gene: -; j_gene: TRBJ2-4
CDR3nt: TGTGCCAGCAGTGAGTTAGGGACAGTAACTCTCGAGCAGTACTTC; CDR3aa: CASSELGTVTLEQYF; v_gene: TRBV2; abundance: -; d_gene: TRBD1; j_gene: TRBJ2-7
CDR3nt: TGTGCCAGCAGCTTAGTCGGAGGCCGAGGGTATGGCTACACCTTC; CDR3aa: CASSLVGGRGYGYTF; v_gene: TRBV11-2; abundance: few; d_gene: -; j_gene: TRBJ1-2
CDR3nt: TGTGCCAGCAGTTACAGGGCCCCGGGGAGTGACATTCAGTACTTC; CDR3aa: CASSYRAPGSDIQYF; v_gene: TRBV27; abundance: -; d_gene: -; j_gene: TRBJ2-4
CDR3nt: TGCGCCAGCAGCCCCTTCCAGGGAAACACCGGGGAGCTGTTTTTT; CDR3aa: CASSPFQGNTGELFF; v_gene: TRBV4-3; abundance: -; d_gene: -; j_gene: TRBJ2-2
CDR3nt: TGTGCCAGCAGTGCGGAACGGAGAGGAAACACCATATATTTT; CDR3aa: CASSAERRGNTIYF; v_gene: TRBV2; abundance: -; d_gene: -; j_gene: TRBJ1-3
CDR3nt: TGTGCCTGGAGACGGGGGAACACTGAAGCTTTCTTT; CDR3aa: CAWRRGNTEAFF; v_gene: TRBV30; abundance: -; d_gene: -; j_gene: TRBJ1-1
CDR3nt: TGTGCCAGCAGCTTACCCGGGACAGTGAACACTGAAGCTTTCTTT; CDR3aa: CASSLPGTVNTEAFF; v_gene: TRBV7-6; abundance: -; d_gene: TRBD1; j_gene: TRBJ1-1
CDR3nt: TGTGCCAGCAGCTTGGCACTAGCGCTGTACGAGCAGTACTTC; CDR3aa: CASSLALALYEQYF; v_gene: TRBV5-8; abundance: -; d_gene: TRBD2; j_gene: TRBJ2-7
CDR3nt: TGCGCCAGCAGCCCTGCGGGGGGGCCTAACAATGAGCAGTTCTTC; CDR3aa: CASSPAGGPNNEQFF; v_gene: TRBV5-1; abundance: few; d_gene: TRBD2; j_gene: TRBJ2-1
CDR3nt: TGTGCCAGCAGTGGGTCCACGGACAGGGGGCGTCTTTGGTACGAGCAGTACTTC; CDR3aa: CASSGSTDRGRLWYEQYF; v_gene: TRBV6-1; abundance: -; d_gene: TRBD1; j_gene: TRBJ2-7
CDR3nt: TGTGCCAGTAGTTCTGCCTCGAGAGACAGGGGCCTATGGAATCAGCCCCAGCATTTT; CDR3aa: CASSSASRDRGLWNQPQHF; v_gene: TRBV19; abundance: -; d_gene: TRBD1; j_gene: TRBJ1-5
CDR3nt: TGTGCCAGTAGTATAGGTCAGGGATCCTACGAGCAGTACTTC; CDR3aa: CASSIGQGSYEQYF; v_gene: TRBV19; abundance: -; d_gene: -; j_gene: TRBJ2-7
CDR3nt: TGCGCCAGCAGCCAGGGACAGGGGGCGGATGAGCAGTTCTTC; CDR3aa: CASSQGQGADEQFF; v_gene: TRBV5-1; abundance: -; d_gene: TRBD1; j_gene: TRBJ2-1
CDR3nt: TGTGCCTGCAGACTAGCGGGAATATACAATGAGCAGTTCTTC; CDR3aa: CACRLAGIYNEQFF; v_gene: TRBV30; abundance: -; d_gene: TRBD2; j_gene: TRBJ2-1
CDR3nt: TGTGCCAGCACCCTGGCCAACCAAGAGACCCAGTACTTC; CDR3aa: CASTLANQETQYF; v_gene: TRBV28; abundance: -; d_gene: -; j_gene: TRBJ2-5
CDR3nt: TGTGCCAGTATAAGCAGGACTAGCGGGGGGAGCGTCGAGCAGTACTTC; CDR3aa: CASISRTSGGSVEQYF; v_gene: TRBV19; abundance: -; d_gene: TRBD2; j_gene: TRBJ2-7
CDR3nt: TGTGCCAGTAGTCCCCCAGGGGGGAGAGGGAACACTGAAGCTTTCTTT; CDR3aa: CASSPPGGRGNTEAFF; v_gene: TRBV19; abundance: -; d_gene: TRBD1; j_gene: TRBJ1-1
CDR3nt: TGCGCCAGCAGCTTTTTGGGAGAAGAGACCCAGTACTTC; CDR3aa: CASSFLGEETQYF; v_gene: TRBV5-1; abundance: -; d_gene: -; j_gene: TRBJ2-5
CDR3nt: TGTGCCAGCAGTTATGATAGCGGGGAGACGCAGTATTTT; CDR3aa: CASSYDSGETQYF; v_gene: TRBV5-4; abundance: -; d_gene: TRBD2; j_gene: TRBJ2-3
CDR3nt: TGTGCTAGTGGTTTGGGACAGGGTTCGGGAAACACCATATATTTT; CDR3aa: CASGLGQGSGNTIYF; v_gene: TRBV12-5; abundance: -; d_gene: TRBD1; j_gene: TRBJ1-3
CDR3nt: TGTTCCAGCAGCCCCCAAGGGAGGGCTGAAGCTTTCTTT; CDR3aa: CSSSPQGRAEAFF; v_gene: TRBV7-9; abundance: -; d_gene: -; j_gene: TRBJ1-1
CDR3nt: TGTGCCAGCAGTCCCCGACGGGAACACACTGAAGCTTTCTTT; CDR3aa: CASSPRREHTEAFF; v_gene: TRBV27; abundance: -; d_gene: -; j_gene: TRBJ1-1
CDR3nt: TGCGCCAGCAGCTTGACAGGGGGCCCGGGCTATGGCTACACCTTC; CDR3aa: CASSLTGGPGYGYTF; v_gene: TRBV5-1; abundance: -; d_gene: TRBD1; j_gene: TRBJ1-2
CDR3nt: TGTGCCACCAGCCAGGGGGCTAGTAACAACTATGGCTACACCTTC; CDR3aa: CATSQGASNNYGYTF; v_gene: TRBV15; abundance: -; d_gene: TRBD1; j_gene: TRBJ1-2
CDR3nt: TGTGCCAGTAGTATTCTTAATACAGGGGAAGCTTTCTTT; CDR3aa: CASSILNTGEAFF; v_gene: TRBV19; abundance: -; d_gene: -; j_gene: TRBJ1-1
CDR3nt: TGTGCCAGCAGTGAGACAGGTGTCTACAATGAGCAGTTCTTC; CDR3aa: CASSETGVYNEQFF; v_gene: TRBV2; abundance: -; d_gene: -; j_gene: TRBJ2-1
CDR3nt: TGTGCCAGCAGCCCAAAAATCAATGAGCAGTTCTTC; CDR3aa: CASSPKINEQFF; v_gene: TRBV7-2; abundance: -; d_gene: -; j_gene: TRBJ2-1
CDR3nt: TGTGCCAGCAGCCCTCGGACTAGCGGGTGGGAGACCCAGTACTTC; CDR3aa: CASSPRTSGWETQYF; v_gene: TRBV7-9; abundance: -; d_gene: TRBD2; j_gene: TRBJ2-5
CDR3nt: TGTGCCAGCAGTTTACCAATCAGGGCTACTTATGGCTACACCTTC; CDR3aa: CASSLPIRATYGYTF; v_gene: TRBV27; abundance: -; d_gene: -; j_gene: TRBJ1-2
CDR3nt: TGTGCCAGCAGCTTTATTGAGGGAGAGACCCAGTACTTC; CDR3aa: CASSFIEGETQYF; v_gene: TRBV9; abundance: -; d_gene: -; j_gene: TRBJ2-5
CDR3nt: TGTGCCAAATCACAGGGGGCTCCTGGGTATGGCTACACCTTC; CDR3aa: CAKSQGAPGYGYTF; v_gene: TRBV2; abundance: -; d_gene: TRBD1; j_gene: TRBJ1-2
CDR3nt: TGTGCCAGCAGTGAGGCTCGACAGGGGGCTTTTGGCTACACCTTC; CDR3aa: CASSEARQGAFGYTF; v_gene: TRBV25-1; abundance: -; d_gene: TRBD1; j_gene: TRBJ1-2
CDR3nt: TGCGCCAGCAGCTTGACACCGGGACAGATTAATCAGCCCCAGCATTTT; CDR3aa: CASSLTPGQINQPQHF; v_gene: TRBV5-1; abundance: -; d_gene: TRBD1; j_gene: TRBJ1-5
CDR3nt: TGTGCCAGCAGTTTAGCGGGTCTTTACAATGAGCAGTTCTTC; CDR3aa: CASSLAGLYNEQFF; v_gene: TRBV28; abundance: -; d_gene: -; j_gene: TRBJ2-1
CDR3nt: TGTGCCAGTAGTATTCCCACCGGACCGGGATACACTGAAGCTTTCTTT; CDR3aa: CASSIPTGPGYTEAFF; v_gene: TRBV19; abundance: -; d_gene: -; j_gene: TRBJ1-1
CDR3nt: TGTGCCAGCAGTGAACAGGGTCTGAGTTACGAGCAGTACTTC; CDR3aa: CASSEQGLSYEQYF; v_gene: TRBV6-1; abundance: -; d_gene: -; j_gene: TRBJ2-7
CDR3nt: TGTGCCAGCAGCTCCGGAGGGACAGGGGGCGCTGGGGCCAACGTCCTGACTTTC; CDR3aa: CASSSGGTGGAGANVLTF; v_gene: TRBV5-6; abundance: -; d_gene: TRBD1; j_gene: TRBJ2-6
CDR3nt: TGCGCCAGCAGCCAAGATTGGCAGGCCGGGGGGCATGAGCAGTTCTTC; CDR3aa: CASSQDWQAGGHEQFF; v_gene: TRBV4-1; abundance: -; d_gene: -; j_gene: TRBJ2-1
CDR3nt: TGTGCCAGCATATCACGAGCGGGGGGTAGCACAGATACGCAGTATTTT; CDR3aa: CASISRAGGSTDTQYF; v_gene: TRBV6-6; abundance: once; d_gene: TRBD2; j_gene: TRBJ2-3
CDR3nt: TGTGCCAGCAGCTCCCAGACAGTGAAAACTGAAGCTTTCTTT; CDR3aa: CASSSQTVKTEAFF; v_gene: TRBV11-3; abundance: -; d_gene: -; j_gene: TRBJ1-1